This passage covers 26 T cell receptor beta chains from one sample sequenced in a study of T cells expressing NK-cell markers. TCRdb re-called the 5' RACE reads, yielding one record per CDR3 amino acid sequence without DNA. The sample table includes about 150,000 distinct CDR3 sequences. The specimen was blood T cells: a sorted CD56 or NKG2C T cell subset, CD4+ or CD8+ T cells, or bulk PBMC T cells (not recorded which). All receptors come from a woman in her forties or fifties in good health.

The CDR3 sequence is CASSVSTGSGELFF. The chain recombines TRBV7-9 with TRBJ2-2; TCRdb proposes TRBD1, but this gene call is untestable without DNA. CDR3 length: 14 amino acids. Germline CDR1 and CDR2: SEHNR and FQNEAQ (reference sequence). The full variable domain, its missing parts supplied by reference TRBV7-9 and TRBJ2-2, is DTGVSQNPRHKITKRGQNVTFRCDPISEHNRLYWYRQTLGQGPEFLTYFQNEAQLEKSRLLSDRFSAERPKGSFSTLEIQRTEQGDSAMYLCASSVSTGSGELFFGEGSRLTVL.

CDR3 loop: CASSHPGTNIYEQYF. The chain is built from TRBV4-1 and TRBJ2-7; TCRdb proposes TRBD1, but this gene call is untestable without DNA. This CDR3 region has 15 residues. Germline V lookup: CDR1 MGHRA, CDR2 YSYEKL.

V usage is TRBV7-8 and J usage is TRBJ2-5; TCRdb selects TRBD1, and the lack of DNA leaves this call unchecked. This CDR3 region has 16 residues. Germline-derived CDR1 and CDR2 are SGHVS and FQNEAQ. The CDR3 reads CASKFSGTWYQETQYF.

This chain uses TRBV7-7 with TRBJ2-7. CDR1 SSHAT and CDR2 FNYEAQ come from the germline V gene (reference sequence). This CDR3 is 13 amino acids long. The CDR3 sequence: CASSLPLPYEQYF.

J is TRBJ2-1 and V is TRBV3-1. The germline gives CDR1 LGHDT, CDR2 YNNKEL (reference sequence). The CDR3 extends over 12 amino acids. CDR3 amino acids: CASSPIGNEQFF.

This rearrangement joins TRBV3-1 to TRBJ2-5. The length of the CDR3 is 14 residues. In germline, CDR1 is LGHDT, CDR2 YNNKEL (reference sequence). CDR3 protein: CASSQAVKWETQYF.

The chain is built from TRBV10-1 and TRBJ2-1; TCRdb reports TRBD2, a call that lacks DNA to check it against. The germline V gene has CDR1 WNHNN and CDR2 SYGVQD (reference sequence). The CDR3 length is 16 residues. This chain's CDR3 is CASSGLAGPSYNEQFF.

The chain is built from TRBV6-5 and TRBJ2-7; TCRdb's D call of TRBD1 is untestable without DNA. In germline, CDR1 is MNHEY, CDR2 SVGAGI. The length of the CDR3 is 13 residues. CDR3 amino acids: CASSWGGKGEQYF.

V and J are TRBV13 and TRBJ2-7. The CDR3 consists of 14 residues. Germline V gene sequence: CDR1 PRHDT, CDR2 FYEKMQ (reference sequence). CDR3 residues: CASSLADGPIEQYF.

The chain carries TRBV7-9 and TRBJ2-3. This CDR3 is built from 13 residues. The germline V gene encodes CDR1 SEHNR and CDR2 FQNEAQ (reference sequence). CDR3 protein: CASKSRGTDTQYF.

The chain has TRBV7-9 and TRBJ1-2; the D gene TCRdb calls, TRBD1, cannot be checked with no DNA. Germline CDR1 and CDR2: SEHNR and FQNEAQ (reference sequence). The CDR3 spans 18 residues. This CDR3 reads CASSFQPGQGRIFYGYTF.

The chain employs TRBV19 and TRBJ1-2; the TCRdb D gene call, TRBD1, has no DNA to confirm it. This CDR3 comprises 13 residues. Germline V gene lookup returns CDR1 LNHDA and CDR2 SQIVND (reference sequence). CDR3 sequence reads: CASEDRGDYGYTF.

The J gene is TRBJ1-4, the V gene TRBV7-9; absent DNA, TCRdb's TRBD1 call cannot be checked. CDR1 SEHNR and CDR2 FQNEAQ come from the germline V gene (reference sequence). The CDR3 totals 15 residues. The CDR3 protein is CASTLGAGPNEKLFF.

The gene calls are TRBV12-3 or TRBV12-4 and TRBJ1-4; TCRdb proposes TRBD1, but this gene call is untestable without DNA. CDR3 length: 13 residues. CDR3 sequence reads: CASSDRVEEKLFF.

The chain recombines TRBV7-9 with TRBJ1-5; there is no DNA to check the TCRdb D call of TRBD1. The CDR3 sequence is 15 residues long. Germline V gene lookup returns CDR1 SEHNR and CDR2 FQNEAQ (reference sequence). CDR3 amino acids: CASSSGGLGTQPQHF.

CDR3 sequence reads: CASSLGQGSYEQYF. This chain joins TRBV5-1 and TRBJ2-7; TCRdb proposes TRBD1, but this gene call is untestable without DNA. Per germline, CDR1 SGHRS and CDR2 YFSETQ. This CDR3 is 14 amino acids long.

V gene TRBV7-9 combines with J gene TRBJ1-1; the D call from TCRdb, TRBD1, cannot be confirmed without DNA. Per germline, CDR1 SEHNR and CDR2 FQNEAQ (reference sequence). This CDR3 region has 16 residues. Here the CDR3 reads CASSSSAQGFGTEAFF.

The gene calls are TRBV6-5 and TRBJ1-2. The V gene's germline CDR1 is MNHEY and CDR2 SVGAGI. The CDR3 runs 14 residues. This CDR3 is CASSYERTGYGYTF.

This sequence joins TRBV5-1 and TRBJ1-5; TCRdb returns TRBD1, unconfirmable since there is no DNA. Germline values: CDR1 SGHRS, CDR2 YFSETQ. CDR3 length: 14 amino acids. This CDR3 is CASSTGTSPGPQHF.

CDR3 amino acids: CASTRDSQSEGAFF. The chain carries TRBV10-2 and TRBJ1-1; no DNA is available, so the TRBD1 call from TCRdb remains unchecked. This CDR3 contains 14 residues. Germline lookup yields CDR1 WSHSY and CDR2 SAAADI.

The chain links TRBV10-2 to TRBJ1-3; TCRdb designates TRBD1, a call that cannot be tested without DNA. The CDR3 is made up of 16 amino acids. Germline V CDR1 and CDR2: WSHSY, SAAADI. The CDR3: CASSELGDYSGNTIYF.

V is TRBV10-3 and J is TRBJ1-3; the TRBD1 assignment by TCRdb is unverifiable without DNA. Germline V gene lookup returns CDR1 ENHRY and CDR2 SYGVKD. The CDR3 covers 16 residues. CDR3 sequence reads: CAISGPTGSSGNTIYF.

The rearrangement uses TRBV11-3 and TRBJ1-1; TCRdb's D gene call, TRBD1, goes unchecked for lack of DNA. CDR3 length equals 15 residues. Germline CDR1 is SGHNT and CDR2 is YENEEA. CDR3 sequence reads: CASSLRDRGYTEAFF.

This chain connects TRBV10-3 to TRBJ1-6; TCRdb's D call of TRBD1 is untestable without DNA. CDR3 length equals 17 residues. CDR1 ENHRY and CDR2 SYGVKD come from the germline V gene. The CDR3 is CAISIGQLSSYNSPLHF.

The chain employs TRBV25-1 and TRBJ1-1; absent DNA, TCRdb's TRBD1 call cannot be checked. Germline V lookup: CDR1 MGHDK, CDR2 SYGVNS. The CDR3 runs 13 residues. The CDR3 sequence: CASTGTQWGEAFF. Complete variable domain (other parts from reference TRBV25-1 and TRBJ1-1): EADIYQTPRYLVIGTGKKITLECSQTMGHDKMYWYQQDPGMELHLIHYSYGVNSTEKGDLSSESTVSRIRTEHFPLTLESARPSHTSQYLCASTGTQWGEAFFGQGTRLTVV.

The J gene is TRBJ2-7, the V gene TRBV11-2. There are 13 residues in the CDR3. Germline assignment: CDR1 SGHAT and CDR2 FQNNGV. The CDR3 here is CASSPGNTYEQYF.